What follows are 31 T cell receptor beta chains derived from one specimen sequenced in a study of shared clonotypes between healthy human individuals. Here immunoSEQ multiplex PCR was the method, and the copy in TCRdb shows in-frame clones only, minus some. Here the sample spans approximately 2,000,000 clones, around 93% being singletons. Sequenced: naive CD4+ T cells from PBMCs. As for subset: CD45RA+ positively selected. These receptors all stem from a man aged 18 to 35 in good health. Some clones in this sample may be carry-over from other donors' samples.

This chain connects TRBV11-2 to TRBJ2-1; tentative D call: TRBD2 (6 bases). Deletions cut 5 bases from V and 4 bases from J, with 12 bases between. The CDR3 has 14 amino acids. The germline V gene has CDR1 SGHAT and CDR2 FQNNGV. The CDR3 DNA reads TGTGCCAGCAGCCTCGGACTACCTTACAATGAGCAGTTCTTC. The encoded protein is CASSLGLPYNEQFF.

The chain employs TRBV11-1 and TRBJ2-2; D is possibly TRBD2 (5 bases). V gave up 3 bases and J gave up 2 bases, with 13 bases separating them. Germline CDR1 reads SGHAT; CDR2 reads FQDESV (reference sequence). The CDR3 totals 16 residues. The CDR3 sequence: CASSFVTGSNTGELFF. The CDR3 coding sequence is TGTGCCAGCAGCTTCGTCACGGGGTCCAACACCGGGGAGCTGTTTTTT.

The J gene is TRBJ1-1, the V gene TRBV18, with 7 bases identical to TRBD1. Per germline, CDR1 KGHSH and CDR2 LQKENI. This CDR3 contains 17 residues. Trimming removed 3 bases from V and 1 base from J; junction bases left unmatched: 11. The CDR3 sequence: CASSPVRTGSTNTEAFF. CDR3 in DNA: TGTGCCAGCTCACCCGTGAGGACAGGCTCTACGAACACTGAAGCTTTCTTT.

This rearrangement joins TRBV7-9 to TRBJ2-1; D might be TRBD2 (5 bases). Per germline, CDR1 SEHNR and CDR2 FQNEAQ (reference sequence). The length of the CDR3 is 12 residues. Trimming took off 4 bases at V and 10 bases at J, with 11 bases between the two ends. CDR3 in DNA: TGTGCCAGCAGCTCCCTTCGGGGAGAGCAGTTCTTC. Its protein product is CASSSLRGEQFF.

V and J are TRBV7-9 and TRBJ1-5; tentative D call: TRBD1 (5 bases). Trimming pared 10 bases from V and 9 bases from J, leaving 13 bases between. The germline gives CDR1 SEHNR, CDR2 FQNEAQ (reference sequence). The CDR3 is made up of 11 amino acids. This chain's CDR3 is CATGAQWPQHF. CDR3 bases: TGTGCCACTGGGGCTCAATGGCCCCAGCATTTT. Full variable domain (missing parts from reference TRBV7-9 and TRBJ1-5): DTGVSQNPRHKITKRGQNVTFRCDPISEHNRLYWYRQTLGQGPEFLTYFQNEAQLEKSRLLSDRFSAERPKGSFSTLEIQRTEQGDSAMYLCATGAQWPQHFGDGTRLSIL.

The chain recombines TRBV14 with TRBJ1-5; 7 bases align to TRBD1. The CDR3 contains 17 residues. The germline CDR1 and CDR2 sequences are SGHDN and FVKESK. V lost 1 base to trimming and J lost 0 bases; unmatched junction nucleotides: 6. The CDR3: CASSQAGTVYSNQPQHF. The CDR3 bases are TGTGCCAGCAGCCAAGCCGGGACAGTTTATAGCAATCAGCCCCAGCATTTT.

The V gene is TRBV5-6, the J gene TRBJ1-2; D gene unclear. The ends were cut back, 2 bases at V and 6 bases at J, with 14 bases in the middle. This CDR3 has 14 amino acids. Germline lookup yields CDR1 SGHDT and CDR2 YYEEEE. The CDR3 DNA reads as TGTGCCAGCAGCTTCAACTCCCGCATTCATGGCTACACCTTC. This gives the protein CASSFNSRIHGYTF.

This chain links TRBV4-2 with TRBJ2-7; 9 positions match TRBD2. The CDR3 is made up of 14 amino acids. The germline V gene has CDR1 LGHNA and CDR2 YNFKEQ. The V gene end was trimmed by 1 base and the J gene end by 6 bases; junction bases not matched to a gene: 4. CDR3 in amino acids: CASSQGLAGSEQYF. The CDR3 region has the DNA TGTGCCAGCAGCCAAGGGCTAGCGGGATCCGAGCAGTACTTC.

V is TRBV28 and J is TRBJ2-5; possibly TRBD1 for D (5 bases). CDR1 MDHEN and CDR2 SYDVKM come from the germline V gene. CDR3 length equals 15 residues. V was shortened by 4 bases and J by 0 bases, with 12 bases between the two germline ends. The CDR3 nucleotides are TGTGCCAGCAGTTCCCCCGGCAGGGACCAAGAGACCCAGTACTTC. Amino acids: CASSSPGRDQETQYF.

CDR3 protein: CASSPGYNEKLFF. CDR3 nucleotide sequence: TGTGCCAGCTCACCGGGTTATAATGAAAAACTGTTTTTT. J is TRBJ1-4 and V is TRBV18; D uncertain. Per the germline V gene, CDR1 is KGHSH and CDR2 is LQKENI. The CDR3 sequence is 13 residues long. The V end was cut by 3 bases, the J end by 4 bases, with 6 bases between.

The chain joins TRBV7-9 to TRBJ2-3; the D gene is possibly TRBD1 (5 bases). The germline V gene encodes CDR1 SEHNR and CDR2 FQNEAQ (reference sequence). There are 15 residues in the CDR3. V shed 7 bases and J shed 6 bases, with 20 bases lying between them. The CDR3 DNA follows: TGTGCCAGCAACAGCAGGGTGGGGTATGCGGATACGCAGTATTTT. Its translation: CASNSRVGYADTQYF.

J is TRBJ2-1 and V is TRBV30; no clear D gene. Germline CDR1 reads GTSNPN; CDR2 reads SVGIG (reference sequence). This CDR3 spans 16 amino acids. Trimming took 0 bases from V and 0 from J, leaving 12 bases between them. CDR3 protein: CAWSVSAVSSYNEQFF. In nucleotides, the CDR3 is TGTGCCTGGAGTGTATCGGCGGTGAGCTCCTACAATGAGCAGTTCTTC.

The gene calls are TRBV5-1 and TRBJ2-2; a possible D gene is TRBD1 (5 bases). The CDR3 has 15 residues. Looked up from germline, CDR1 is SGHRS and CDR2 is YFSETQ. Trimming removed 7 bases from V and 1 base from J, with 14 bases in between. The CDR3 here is CASGTGRVNTGELFF. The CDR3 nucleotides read TGCGCCAGCGGCACAGGCAGGGTGAACACCGGGGAGCTGTTTTTT.

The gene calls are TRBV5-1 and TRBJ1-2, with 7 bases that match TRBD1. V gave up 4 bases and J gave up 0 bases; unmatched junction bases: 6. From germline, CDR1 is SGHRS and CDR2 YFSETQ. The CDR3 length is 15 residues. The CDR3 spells CASSRDSIPNYGYTF. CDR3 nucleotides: TGCGCCAGCAGCCGGGACAGTATCCCTAACTATGGCTACACCTTC.

CDR3 amino acids: CASSYPTGGIPEAFF. CDR3 nucleotides: TGTGCCAGCAGCTACCCGACAGGGGGAATTCCTGAAGCTTTCTTT. The chain recombines TRBV6-1 with TRBJ1-1; 9 bases align to TRBD1. V dropped 6 bases and J dropped 6; count of bases not matched to a gene: 11. The CDR3 has 15 residues. CDR1 and CDR2 (germline): MNHNS, SASEGT.

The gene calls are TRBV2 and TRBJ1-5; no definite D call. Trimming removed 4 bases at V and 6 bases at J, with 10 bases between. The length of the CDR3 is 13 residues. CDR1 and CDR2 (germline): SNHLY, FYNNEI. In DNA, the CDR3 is TGTGCCAGCAGTGTGGTGAGAGGTCAGCCCCAGCATTTT. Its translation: CASSVVRGQPQHF.

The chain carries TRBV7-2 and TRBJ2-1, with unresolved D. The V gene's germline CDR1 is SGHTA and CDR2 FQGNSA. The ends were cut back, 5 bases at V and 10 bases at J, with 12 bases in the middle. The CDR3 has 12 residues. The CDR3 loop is CASSAFGGEQFF. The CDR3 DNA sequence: TGTGCCAGCAGCGCCTTCGGCGGAGAGCAGTTCTTC.

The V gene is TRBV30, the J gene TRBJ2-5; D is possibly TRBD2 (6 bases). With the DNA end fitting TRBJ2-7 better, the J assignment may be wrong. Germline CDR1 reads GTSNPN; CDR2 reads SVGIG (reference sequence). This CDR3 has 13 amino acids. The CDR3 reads CAWSGGGLYEQYF. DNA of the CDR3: TGTGCCTGGAGTGGGGGAGGCCTCTACGAGCAGTACTTC.

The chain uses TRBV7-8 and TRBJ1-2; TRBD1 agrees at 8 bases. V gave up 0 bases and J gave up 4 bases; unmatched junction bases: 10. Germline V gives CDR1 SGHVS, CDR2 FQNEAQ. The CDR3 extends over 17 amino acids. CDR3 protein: CASSLAGQGALLYGYTF. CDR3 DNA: TGTGCCAGCAGCTTAGCTGGGCAGGGGGCGCTTCTCTATGGCTACACCTTC.

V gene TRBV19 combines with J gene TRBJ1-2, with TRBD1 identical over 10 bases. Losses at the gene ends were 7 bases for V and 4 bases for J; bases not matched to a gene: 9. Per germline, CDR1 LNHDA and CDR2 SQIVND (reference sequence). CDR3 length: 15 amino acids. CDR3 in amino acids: CASTTGTGVFYGYTF. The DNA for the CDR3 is TGTGCCAGTACCACTGGGACAGGGGTTTTCTATGGCTACACCTTC.

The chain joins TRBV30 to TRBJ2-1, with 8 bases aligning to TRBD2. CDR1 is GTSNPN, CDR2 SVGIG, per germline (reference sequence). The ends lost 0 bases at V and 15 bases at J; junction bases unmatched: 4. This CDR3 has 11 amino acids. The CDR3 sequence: CAWSVEREWFF. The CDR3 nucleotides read TGTGCCTGGAGTGTAGAGCGGGAGTGGTTCTTC. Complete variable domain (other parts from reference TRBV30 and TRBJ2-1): SQTIHQWPATLVQPVGSPLSLECTVEGTSNPNLYWYRQAAGRGLQLLFYSVGIGQISSEVPQNLSASRPQDRQFILSSKKLLLSDSGFYLCAWSVEREWFFGPGTRLTVL.

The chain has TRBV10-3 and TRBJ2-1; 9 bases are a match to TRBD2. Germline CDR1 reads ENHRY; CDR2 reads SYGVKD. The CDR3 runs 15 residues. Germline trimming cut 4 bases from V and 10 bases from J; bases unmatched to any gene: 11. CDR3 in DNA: TGTGCCATCAGTGCTTCCTTCCCTAGCGGGAAAGAGCAGTTCTTC. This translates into CAISASFPSGKEQFF.

The CDR3 coding sequence is TGTGCCAGCTCACCAGCGCTTGAAGAGACCCAGTACTTC. Its protein is CASSPALEETQYF. J is TRBJ2-5 and V is TRBV18, with D hard to call. In germline, CDR1 is KGHSH, CDR2 LQKENI. V lost 2 bases, J lost 3 bases, and 7 bases lay in between. This CDR3 is 13 amino acids long.

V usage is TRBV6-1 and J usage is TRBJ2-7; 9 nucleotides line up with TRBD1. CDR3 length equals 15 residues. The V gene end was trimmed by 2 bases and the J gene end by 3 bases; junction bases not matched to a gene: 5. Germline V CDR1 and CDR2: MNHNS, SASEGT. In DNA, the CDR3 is TGTGCCAGCAGTGAACCGGGACAGGGACACTACGAGCAGTACTTC. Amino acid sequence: CASSEPGQGHYEQYF.

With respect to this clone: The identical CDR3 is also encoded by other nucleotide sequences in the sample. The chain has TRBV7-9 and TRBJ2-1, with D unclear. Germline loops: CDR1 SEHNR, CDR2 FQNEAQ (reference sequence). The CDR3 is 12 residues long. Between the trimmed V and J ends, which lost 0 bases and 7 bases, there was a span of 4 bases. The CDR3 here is CASSLALNEQFF. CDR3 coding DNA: TGTGCCAGCAGCTTAGCACTGAATGAGCAGTTCTTC.

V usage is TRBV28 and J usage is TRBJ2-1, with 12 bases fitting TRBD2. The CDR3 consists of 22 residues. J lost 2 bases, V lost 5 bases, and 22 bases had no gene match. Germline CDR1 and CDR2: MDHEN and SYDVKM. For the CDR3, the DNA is TGTGCCAGCAGTCCCTCCTTGACTAGCGGGAGCGAACGGCCATTTACCTACAATGAGCAGTTCTTC. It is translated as CASSPSLTSGSERPFTYNEQFF.

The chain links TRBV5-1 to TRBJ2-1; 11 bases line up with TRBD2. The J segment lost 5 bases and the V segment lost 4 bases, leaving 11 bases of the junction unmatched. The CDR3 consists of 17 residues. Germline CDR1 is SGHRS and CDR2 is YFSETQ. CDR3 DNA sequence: TGCGCCAGCAGCCTGACACCCGGGACTAGCGGCGACAATGAGCAGTTCTTC. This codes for CASSLTPGTSGDNEQFF.

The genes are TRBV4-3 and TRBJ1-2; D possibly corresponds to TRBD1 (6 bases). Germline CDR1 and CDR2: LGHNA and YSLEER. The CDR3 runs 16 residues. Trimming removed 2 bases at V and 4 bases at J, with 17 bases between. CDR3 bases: TGCGCCAGCAGCCAATCTGACAGGCCCTCTCTCTATGGCTACACCTTC. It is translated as CASSQSDRPSLYGYTF.

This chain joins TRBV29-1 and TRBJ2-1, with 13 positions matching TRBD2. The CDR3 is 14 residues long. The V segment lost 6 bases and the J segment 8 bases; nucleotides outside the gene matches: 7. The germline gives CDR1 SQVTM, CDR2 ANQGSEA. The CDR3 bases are TGCAGCGTCACCGGACTAGCGGGAGATGATGAGCAGTTCTTC. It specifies CSVTGLAGDDEQFF.

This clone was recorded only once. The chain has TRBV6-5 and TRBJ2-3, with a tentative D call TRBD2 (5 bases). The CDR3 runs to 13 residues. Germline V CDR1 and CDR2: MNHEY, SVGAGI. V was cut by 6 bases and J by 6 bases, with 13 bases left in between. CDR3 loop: CASSLRRADTQYF. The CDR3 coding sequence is TGTGCCAGCAGCCTACGGCGGGCTGATACGCAGTATTTT.

CDR3 sequence reads: CASSERPDNGYTF. The CDR3 coding sequence is TGTGCCAGCAGTGAAAGGCCGGATAATGGCTACACCTTC. The rearrangement joins TRBV2 to TRBJ1-2; D is undetermined. The CDR3 contains 13 residues. Trimming removed 2 bases from V and 6 bases from J, with 10 bases in between. The V gene's germline CDR1 is SNHLY and CDR2 FYNNEI.